The clone carrying this TCR beta chain was counted a few times. Time point in this sample: sample taken at primary tumor resection. No cell sorting; template was whole RNA from tumor, lung tissue or PBMC. The sample comes from a study of spatial heterogeneity in lung cancer. MiXCR was run by TCRdb on the 5' RACE reads, yielding one entry per CDR3 protein. The data hold tens of thousands of distinct CDR3 sequences, with roughly 12% observed a single time. This receptor was taken from a male donor with early-stage non-small cell lung cancer. This material consisted of PBMCs, taken at surgery.

The CDR3 DNA reads TGTGCCAGCAGCCAAGGGGCCAGAACCACTGAAGCTTTCTTT. Translation gives CASSQGARTTEAFF. The chain joins TRBV12-3 or TRBV12-4 to TRBJ1-1, with a possible D match to TRBD1 (5 bases). The CDR3 contains 14 residues. Trimming cost V 6 bases and J 4 bases, with 15 bases left between them.